The 5 T cell receptor beta chains presented below share a single source sample, sequenced in a study of blood T cells in healthy people across ages. Next came a second PCR, run for about 6 to 11 cycles, which used a sample-barcoded 5' primer along with a J-beta primer mix. TCRdb analysed the 5' RACE reads with MiXCR anew, one entry per CDR3 protein. Altogether about 630,000 distinct CDR3 sequences are present, 20% to 25% being singletons, with the ten largest covering roughly 3.9%. Material for sequencing was blood. These receptors originate from a man in his 70s in good health.

This clonotype was detected a few times. This chain connects TRBV5-6 to TRBJ1-5; D is undetermined. The CDR3 is 13 residues long. V dropped 4 bases and J dropped 6 bases, with 11 bases sitting between them. Germline V gene sequence: CDR1 SGHDT, CDR2 YYEEEE. Written as DNA, the CDR3 is TGTGCCAGCAGCCCCGCGGGGATTCAGCCCCAGCATTTT. Residues: CASSPAGIQPQHF.

V and J are TRBV29-1 and TRBJ1-5; the match to TRBD1 covers 10 bases. Germline CDR1 is SQVTM and CDR2 is ANQGSEA. The CDR3 spans 13 residues. Unmatched junction bases numbered 3, after V lost 6 bases and J lost 4 bases. The CDR3: CSVRTGGNQPQHF. CDR3 DNA: TGCAGCGTGAGGACAGGGGGGAATCAGCCCCAGCATTTT.

The chain recombines TRBV30 with TRBJ2-1, with 13 bases identical to TRBD2. The CDR3 sequence is 14 residues long. Germline-derived CDR1 and CDR2 are GTSNPN and SVGIG (reference sequence). V shed 2 bases, J shed 6 bases, and the junction held 1 base outside the gene matches. The chain's CDR3 is CAWSRTSGSNEQFF. CDR3 nucleotide sequence: TGTGCCTGGAGTAGGACTAGCGGGAGCAATGAGCAGTTCTTC.

V and J are TRBV10-2 and TRBJ2-1; 11 positions agree with TRBD2. CDR1 is WSHSY, CDR2 SAAADI, per germline. The CDR3 spans 17 residues. The V segment lost 2 bases and the J segment 8 bases; nucleotides outside the gene matches: 11. CDR3 in DNA: TGCGCCAGCAGTGAGGCGGCTTATAGCGGGAGGGCGGATGAGCAGTTCTTC. As protein: CASSEAAYSGRADEQFF.

This clonotype was seen a handful of times. This chain connects TRBV3-1 to TRBJ2-1; TRBD1 agrees at 9 bases. With V trimmed by 4 bases and J by 5 bases, 6 bases remained unmatched. The CDR3 is made up of 15 amino acids. The germline CDR1 and CDR2 sequences are LGHDT and YNNKEL (reference sequence). The CDR3 region is CASSPRDRDHNEQFF. CDR3 sequence (DNA): TGTGCCAGCAGCCCCCGGGACAGGGACCACAATGAGCAGTTCTTC.